These T cell receptor beta chains were read from a single sample in a study of post-analysis software for immune sequencing data. TCRdb redid the calling of the PCR reads with MiXCR, one entry per CDR3 protein. Found here are about 190,000 distinct CDR3 sequences, around 30% of them singletons; the top ten hold nearly 3.5%. What was sequenced was blood. The receptors were gathered from a girl aged 2 to 17 with multiple sclerosis. The CDR3 runs from the conserved cysteine through the conserved F or W. A D gene is named only where the DNA matches it firmly. Some rows have no size entry. The others give once, few or many, or a class for an expanded clone.

d_call	v_call	j_call	clone_size	cdr3_nt	cdr3_aa
NA	TRBV20-1	TRBJ1-1	NA	TGCAGTGCTAGCCGAGGGCCGGGGAACACTGAAACTTTCTTT	CSASRGPGNTETFF
TRBD1	TRBV29-1	TRBJ2-7	few	TGCAGCGTTGGAGGTTCTGGACAGGTGTCCTACGAGCAGTACTTC	CSVGGSGQVSYEQYF
NA	TRBV15	TRBJ1-1	few	TGTGCCACCAGCATACAACAGGGTAGGAACACTGAAGCTTTCTTT	CATSIQQGRNTEAFF
TRBD1	TRBV20-1	TRBJ1-5	NA	TGCAGTGCTAGGGAGGGGGCGTATCAGCCCCAGCATTTT	CSAREGAYQPQHF
NA	TRBV18	TRBJ2-7	few	TGTGCCAGCTCACCAGTAGGGACTGCCAACTACGAGCAGTACTTC	CASSPVGTANYEQYF
NA	TRBV2	TRBJ1-2	few	TGTGCCAGCAGTGAGGGGGCATTTTCGTCCATCGGAGGCTACACCTTC	CASSEGAFSSIGGYTF
TRBD1	TRBV12-3/TRBV12-4	TRBJ2-1	few	TGTGCCAGCAGCTCCCCCTGGGACAGGGGGTTTAATGAGCAGTTCTTC	CASSSPWDRGFNEQFF
NA	TRBV5-1	TRBJ2-6	many	TGCGCCAGCAGCCATGGATTTTCTGGGGCCAACGTCCTGACTTTC	CASSHGFSGANVLTF
NA	TRBV5-1	TRBJ2-5	NA	TGCGCCAGCAGCTTGCCAGATATGGGAGAGACCCAGTACTTC	CASSLPDMGETQYF
NA	TRBV28	TRBJ2-1	NA	TGTGCCAGCAGAACGAGGGGTTCCTACGAGCAGTTCTTC	CASRTRGSYEQFF
NA	TRBV18	TRBJ2-1	many	TGTGCCAGCTCCCCGGACTCCGGGAACCATGAGCAGTTCTTC	CASSPDSGNHEQFF
TRBD2	TRBV10-3	TRBJ2-7	NA	TGTGCCATCGAAGGCACTAGCGCGATATACTACGAGCAGTACTTC	CAIEGTSAIYYEQYF
NA	TRBV12-3/TRBV12-4	TRBJ1-2	once	TGTGCCAGCCGTGGGGCCGGGGGAGGCTACACCTTC	CASRGAGGGYTF
NA	TRBV5-1	TRBJ1-1	few	TGCGCCAGCAGCTTGGACGGCGGGAACACTGAAGCTTTCTTT	CASSLDGGNTEAFF
NA	TRBV7-9	TRBJ1-2	many	TGTGCCAGCAGCTTAGACGACTATGGCTACACCTTC	CASSLDDYGYTF
NA	TRBV28	TRBJ2-7	few	TGTGCCAGCATGACAGGCGATTTCTACGAGCAGTACTTC	CASMTGDFYEQYF
NA	TRBV7-2	TRBJ1-2	NA	TGTGCCAGCAGCCCGCAGGGGATCTATGGCTACACCTTC	CASSPQGIYGYTF